The source of this TCR beta chain is a study of blood T cells in healthy people across ages. Study results and limitations: Older age coincided with a roughly linear decline in TCR beta diversity per million T cells.

The CDR3 covers 14 residues. V was clipped by 10 bases and J by 8 bases, with 21 bases between them. This clonotype showed up many times. Its antigen is unknown. For the second PCR, which ran for about 7 to 11 cycles, a sample-barcoded 5' primer and a J-beta primer mix were used. Any given sample supplied a minimum of 2.5 million CDR3-containing paired-end reads. TCRdb passed the 5' RACE reads through MiXCR, listing each CDR3 protein once. The sample gives 450,000 to 650,000 distinct CDR3 sequences, around 24% of which show up once; just over 8.5% is in the top ten. The sample was also reused in another study, on T cells of mothers and their children.

The chain is built from TRBV12-3 or TRBV12-4 and TRBJ2-4; D might be TRBD2 (5 bases). Sequenced: blood. The sequence derives from a boy aged 5-17 years in good health. The CDR3 coding sequence is TGTGCCACGACCTACTCGCACCAGAGGGACATTCAGTACTTC. Its translation: CATTYSHQRDIQYF.